A selection of T cell receptor beta chains follows, all from one sample in a study of shared clonotypes between healthy human individuals. The table came from immunoSEQ multiplex PCR; TCRdb's copy has only in-frame clones and leaves some out. The sample includes about 2,200,000 clones, 90% to 95% of them seen just once. Sample: naive CD8+ T cells from PBMCs. The receptors originated from a man aged 18 to 35 in good health. Some clones in this sample may be carry-over from other donors' samples. Both conserved end residues are part of each CDR3. A D gene is named only where the DNA matches it firmly. Clone size, where shown, is once, few, many, or a class for clones that have expanded.

D gene,J gene,V gene,clone size,CDR3 protein,CDR3 DNA
TRBD1,TRBJ2-1,TRBV29-1,.,CSVEDRDSKLNEQFF,TGCAGCGTTGAAGACCGGGACAGTAAACTCAATGAGCAGTTCTTC
TRBD2,TRBJ2-1,TRBV9,.,CASSNTGLAGYNEQFF,TGTGCCAGCAGCAACACTGGGCTAGCGGGATACAATGAGCAGTTCTTC
.,TRBJ1-4,TRBV21-1,.,CASSKDGTATNEKLFF,TGTGCCAGCAGCAAAGATGGGACAGCAACTAATGAAAAACTGTTTTTT
TRBD1,TRBJ1-1,TRBV11-2,.,CASSLGRFRQGAIRTEAFF,TGTGCCAGCAGCTTAGGAAGGTTCAGGCAGGGGGCGATTCGGACTGAAGCTTTCTTT
.,TRBJ2-1,TRBV5-1,.,CASMSEYSYNEQFF,TGCGCCAGCATGTCGGAGTACTCCTACAATGAGCAGTTCTTC
.,TRBJ1-3,TRBV25-1,once,CASSVGGLSGNTIYF,TGTGCCAGCAGTGTCGGTGGTCTCTCTGGAAACACCATATATTTT
.,TRBJ1-2,TRBV4-3,.,CASSQELAGGGYYGYTF,TGCGCCAGCAGCCAAGAATTAGCCGGTGGGGGATACTATGGCTACACCTTC
.,TRBJ2-1,TRBV5-5,.,CASSLDLRPHVNEQFF,TGTGCCAGCAGCTTGGATCTGAGACCGCACGTCAATGAGCAGTTCTTC
.,TRBJ1-5,TRBV28,.,CASNLFRGPQPQHF,TGTGCCAGCAATCTTTTTCGGGGGCCTCAGCCCCAGCATTTT
TRBD2,TRBJ2-2,TRBV4-2,.,CASSQWTSPGELFF,TGTGCCAGCAGCCAATGGACTAGCCCCGGGGAGCTGTTTTTT
TRBD1,TRBJ2-5,TRBV12-5,.,CASGFTGTGQETQYF,TGTGCTAGTGGTTTCACCGGGACAGGCCAAGAGACCCAGTACTTC
TRBD2,TRBJ2-5,TRBV7-2,.,CASSLGRRAGGETQYF,TGTGCCAGCAGCTTAGGTCGCCGGGCCGGGGGGGAGACCCAGTACTTC
.,TRBJ1-2,TRBV5-4,.,CASSPRGFNYGYTF,TGTGCCAGCAGCCCCAGGGGCTTCAACTATGGCTACACCTTC
TRBD2,TRBJ2-7,TRBV27,once,CASSFLTGTSGRPNWRGEQYF,TGTGCCAGCAGTTTTTTAACCGGGACTAGCGGGCGCCCAAACTGGAGGGGCGAGCAGTACTTC
.,TRBJ2-3,TRBV7-8,.,CASSEWDTQYF,TGTGCCAGCAGCGAGTGGGATACGCAGTATTTT
.,TRBJ2-7,TRBV15,.,CATSRPGEGVKSYEQYF,TGTGCCACCAGCAGGCCCGGGGAGGGGGTCAAGTCCTACGAGCAGTACTTC
.,TRBJ2-2,TRBV11-3,.,CASSATGELFF,TGTGCCAGCAGCGCCACCGGGGAGCTGTTTTTT